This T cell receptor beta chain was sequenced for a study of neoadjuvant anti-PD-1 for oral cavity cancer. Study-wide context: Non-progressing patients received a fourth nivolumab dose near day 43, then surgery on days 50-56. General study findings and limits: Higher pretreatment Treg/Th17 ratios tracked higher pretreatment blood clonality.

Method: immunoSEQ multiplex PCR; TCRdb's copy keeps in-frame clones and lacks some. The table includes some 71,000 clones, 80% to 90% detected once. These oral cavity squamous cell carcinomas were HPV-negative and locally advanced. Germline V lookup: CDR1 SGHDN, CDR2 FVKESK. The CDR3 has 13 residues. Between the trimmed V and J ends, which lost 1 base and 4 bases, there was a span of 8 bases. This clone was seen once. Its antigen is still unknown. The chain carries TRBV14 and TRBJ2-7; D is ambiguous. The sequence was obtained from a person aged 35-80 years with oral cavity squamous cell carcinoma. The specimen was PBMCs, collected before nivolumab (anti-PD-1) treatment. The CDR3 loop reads CASSQVLGYEQYF. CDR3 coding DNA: TGTGCCAGCAGCCAAGTGCTAGGGTACGAGCAGTACTTC.